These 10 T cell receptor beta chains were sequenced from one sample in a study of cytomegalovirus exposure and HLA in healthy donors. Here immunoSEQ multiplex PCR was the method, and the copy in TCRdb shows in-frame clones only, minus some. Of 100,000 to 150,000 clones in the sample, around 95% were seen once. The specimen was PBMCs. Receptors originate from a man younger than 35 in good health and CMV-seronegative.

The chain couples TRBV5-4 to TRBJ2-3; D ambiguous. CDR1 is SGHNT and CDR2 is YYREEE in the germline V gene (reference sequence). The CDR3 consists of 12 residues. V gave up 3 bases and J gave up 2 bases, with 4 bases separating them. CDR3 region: CASSSNTDTQYF. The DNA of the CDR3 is TGTGCCAGCAGCTCAAACACAGATACGCAGTATTTT. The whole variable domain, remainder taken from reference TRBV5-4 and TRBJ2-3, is ETGVTQSPTHLIKTRGQQVTLRCSSQSGHNTVSWYQQALGQGPQFIFQYYREEENGRGNFPPRFSGLQFPNYSSELNVNALELDDSALYLCASSSNTDTQYFGPGTRLTVL.

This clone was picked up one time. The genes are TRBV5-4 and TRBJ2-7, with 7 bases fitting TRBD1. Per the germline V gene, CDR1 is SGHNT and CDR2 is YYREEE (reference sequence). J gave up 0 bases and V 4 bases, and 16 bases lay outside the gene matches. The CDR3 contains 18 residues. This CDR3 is CASSPVPSGQRISYEQYF. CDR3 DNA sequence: TGTGCCAGCAGCCCAGTACCATCGGGACAGAGGATCTCCTACGAGCAGTACTTC. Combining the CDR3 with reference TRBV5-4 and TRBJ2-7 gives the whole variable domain ETGVTQSPTHLIKTRGQQVTLRCSSQSGHNTVSWYQQALGQGPQFIFQYYREEENGRGNFPPRFSGLQFPNYSSELNVNALELDDSALYLCASSPVPSGQRISYEQYFGPGTRLTVT.

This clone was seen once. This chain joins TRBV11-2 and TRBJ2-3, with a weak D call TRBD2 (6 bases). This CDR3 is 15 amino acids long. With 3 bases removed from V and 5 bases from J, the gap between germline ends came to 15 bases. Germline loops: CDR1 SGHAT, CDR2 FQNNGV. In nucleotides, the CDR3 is TGTGCCAGCAGCTTGAACGGGAGCGGCGGAGATACGCAGTATTTT. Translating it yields CASSLNGSGGDTQYF.

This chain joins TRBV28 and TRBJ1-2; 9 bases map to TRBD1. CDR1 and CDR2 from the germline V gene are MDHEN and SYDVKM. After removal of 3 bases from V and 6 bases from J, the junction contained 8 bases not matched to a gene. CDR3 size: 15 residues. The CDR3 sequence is CASSLDRGYLDGYTF. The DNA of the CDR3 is TGTGCCAGCAGTTTGGACAGGGGTTATTTGGATGGCTACACCTTC.

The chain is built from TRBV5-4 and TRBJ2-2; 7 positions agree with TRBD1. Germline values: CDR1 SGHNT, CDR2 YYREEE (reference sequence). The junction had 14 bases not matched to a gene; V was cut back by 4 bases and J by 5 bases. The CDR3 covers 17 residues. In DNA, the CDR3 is TGTGCCAGCAGCCCGGACAGGTCGGCTTTTCGAACCGGGGAGCTGTTTTTT. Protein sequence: CASSPDRSAFRTGELFF.

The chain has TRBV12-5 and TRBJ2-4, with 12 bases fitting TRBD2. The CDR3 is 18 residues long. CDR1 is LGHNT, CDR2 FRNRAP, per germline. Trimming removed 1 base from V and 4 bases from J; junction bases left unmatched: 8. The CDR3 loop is CASGLANRGLAGKNIQYF. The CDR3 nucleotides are TGTGCTAGTGGTTTGGCAAATCGAGGACTAGCGGGAAAAAACATTCAGTACTTC.

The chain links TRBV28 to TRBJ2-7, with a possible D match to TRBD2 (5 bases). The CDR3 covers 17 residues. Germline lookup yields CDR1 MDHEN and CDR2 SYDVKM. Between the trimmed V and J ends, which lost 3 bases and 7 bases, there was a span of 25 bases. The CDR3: CASSFMQGLASTGEQYF. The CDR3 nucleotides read TGTGCCAGCAGTTTTATGCAAGGGCTCGCTTCTACGGGAGAGCAGTACTTC.

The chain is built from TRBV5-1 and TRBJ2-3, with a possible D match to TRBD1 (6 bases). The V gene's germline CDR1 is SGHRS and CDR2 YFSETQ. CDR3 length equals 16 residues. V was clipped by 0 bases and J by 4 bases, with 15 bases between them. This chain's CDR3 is CASSLESNRVADTQYF. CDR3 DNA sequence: TGCGCCAGCAGCTTGGAATCGAACAGGGTTGCAGATACGCAGTATTTT.

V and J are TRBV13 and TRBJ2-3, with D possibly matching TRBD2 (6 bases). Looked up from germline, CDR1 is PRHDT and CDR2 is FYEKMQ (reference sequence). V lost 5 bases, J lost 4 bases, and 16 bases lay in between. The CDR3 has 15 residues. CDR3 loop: CASSVRLVVADTQYF. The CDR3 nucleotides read TGTGCCAGCAGCGTACGACTAGTTGTTGCAGATACGCAGTATTTT.

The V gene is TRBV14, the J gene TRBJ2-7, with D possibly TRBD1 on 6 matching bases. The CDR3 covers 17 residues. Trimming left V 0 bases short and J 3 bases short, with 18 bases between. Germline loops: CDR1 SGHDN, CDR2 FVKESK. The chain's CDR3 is CASSQDTSGVEIYEQYF. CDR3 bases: TGTGCCAGCAGCCAAGATACGTCAGGGGTGGAGATCTACGAGCAGTACTTC. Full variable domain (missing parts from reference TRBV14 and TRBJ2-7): EAGVTQFPSHSVIEKGQTVTLRCDPISGHDNLYWYRRVMGKEIKFLLHFVKESKQDESGMPNNRFLAERTGGTYSTLKVQPAELEDSGVYFCASSQDTSGVEIYEQYFGPGTRLTVT.